This TCR beta chain stems from a study of blood T cell repertoires in COVID-19 (dated by TCRdb to the early 2020s). General notes on the study: Samples from collaborators originated in the United States, Italy and Spain and spanned both the acute and convalescent phases of COVID-19. The material from the prospective study consisted of cDNA or gDNA derived from T cells, B-cell-depleted T cells, or PBMCs. The dataset comprised deeply sampled blood TCRbeta repertoires from subjects exposed to, actively infected with, or recovered from COVID-19. The repertoires were released in a freely available public database meant as a resource for research on the immune response to SARS-CoV-2. Samples were obtained from the ongoing ImmuneRACE study (first 160 participants) and from 1,254 subjects provided by 6 global collaborators. Nearly every sample came with metadata listing a de-identified subject ID, COVID-19 status, age in years and sex. HLA class I and class II types, where available, came from metadata supplied by the sample provider rather than from assay-based typing. Points the paper makes about the study in general: The quantity of clinical and demographic metadata differed by source and by participant and was supplied without curation.

As for this clone: The specificity of this receptor is unknown. Base qualities are not provided; no much larger clone lies one nucleotide away.

TCRbeta CDR3 regions were amplified from genomic DNA by means of the immunoSEQ Assay, a bias-controlled multiplex PCR. The authors' pipeline ran thus. Nucleated cell counts per sample were estimated from amplification of reference gene primers within the assay. To quantify the absolute abundance of each unique TCRbeta CDR3 rearrangement, sequence reads were collapsed and filtered. For each sample, productive Simpson clonality was calculated by taking the square root of Simpson's diversity index across productive rearrangements. TCRdb carries this immuneACCESS record with in-frame sequences only. Its versions omit some clonotypes, under half of them owing to an unresolved V gene in the studies checked, with the rest unexplained. That table is the source of V, J and clone size, and D and trimming were worked out from the DNA. The sample table records over 130,000 clones; 65% to 90% of these occur just once. The ten top clones hold about 2.9% of the sample.

Each collaborating institution followed its own protocols to collect whole blood in K2EDTA tubes. Collaborator samples were shipped for TCRbeta analysis as frozen whole blood, isolated PBMCs, or DNA extracted from either sample type. The germline V gene supplies CDR1 MNHEY and CDR2 SVGAGI. V and J lose 9 bases and 6 bases, and a span of 14 bases separates them. The CDR3 runs 12 amino acids, cysteine and phenylalanine included. This entry keeps only the CDR3 DNA: 36 bases, framed from base 1. The chain links TRBV6-5 with TRBJ1-1; a tentative D call is TRBD1 (5 bases match). What was sequenced was peripheral blood. This TCR was sampled from a man aged 50 to 59 with acute or convalescent COVID-19. The CDR3 reads as follows: CASGTGPPEAFF. The sequence in DNA is TGTGCCAGTGGAACAGGTCCCCCTGAAGCTTTCTTT.